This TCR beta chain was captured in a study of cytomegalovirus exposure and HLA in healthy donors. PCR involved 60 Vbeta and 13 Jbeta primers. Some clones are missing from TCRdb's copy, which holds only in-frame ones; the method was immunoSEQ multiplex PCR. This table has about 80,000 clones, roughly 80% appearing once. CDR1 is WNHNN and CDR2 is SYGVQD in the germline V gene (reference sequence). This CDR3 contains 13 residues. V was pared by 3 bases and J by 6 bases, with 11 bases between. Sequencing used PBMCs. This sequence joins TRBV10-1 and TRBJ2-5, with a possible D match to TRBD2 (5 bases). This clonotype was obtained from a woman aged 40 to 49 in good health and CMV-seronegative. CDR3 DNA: TGCGCCAGCAGTGAATCGGGGATTAAGACCCAGTACTTC. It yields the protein CASSESGIKTQYF.